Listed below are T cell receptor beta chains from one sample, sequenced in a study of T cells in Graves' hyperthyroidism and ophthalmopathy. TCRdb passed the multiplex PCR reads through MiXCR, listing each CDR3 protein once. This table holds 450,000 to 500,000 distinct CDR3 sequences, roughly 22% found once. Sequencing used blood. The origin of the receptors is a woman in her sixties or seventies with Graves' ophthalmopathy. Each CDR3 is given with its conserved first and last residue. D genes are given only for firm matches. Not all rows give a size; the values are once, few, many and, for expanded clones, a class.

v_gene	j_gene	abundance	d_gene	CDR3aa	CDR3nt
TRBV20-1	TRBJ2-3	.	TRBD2	CSAKSYSGGDTQYF	TGCAGTGCCAAGAGTTATAGCGGGGGAGATACGCAGTATTTT
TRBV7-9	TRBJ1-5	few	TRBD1	CASSSTGVEQPQHF	TGTGCCAGCAGCTCAACAGGGGTTGAACAGCCCCAGCATTTT
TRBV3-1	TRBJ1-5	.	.	CASSQFQDSNQPQHF	TGTGCCAGCAGCCAATTTCAGGATAGCAATCAGCCCCAGCATTTT
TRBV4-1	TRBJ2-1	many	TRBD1	CASSHRTGSSYNEQFF	TGCGCCAGCAGCCACCGGACAGGGAGCTCCTACAATGAGCAGTTCTTC
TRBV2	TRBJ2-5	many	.	CASSGGLPSETQYF	TGTGCCAGCAGTGGAGGCTTGCCAAGCGAGACCCAGTACTTC
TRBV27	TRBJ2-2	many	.	CASSLRGQHTGELFF	TGTGCCAGCAGTTTGCGGGGGCAGCACACCGGGGAGCTGTTTTTT
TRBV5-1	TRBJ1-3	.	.	CASSLSAGRVDTIYF	TGCGCCAGCAGCTTGAGTGCGGGGAGGGTAGACACCATATATTTT
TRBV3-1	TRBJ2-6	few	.	CASSQALSGANVLTF	TGTGCCAGCAGCCAAGCCTTATCGGGGGCCAACGTCCTGACTTTC
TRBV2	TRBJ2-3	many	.	CASSVFRSTDTQYF	TGTGCCAGCAGTGTATTTAGAAGCACAGATACGCAGTATTTT
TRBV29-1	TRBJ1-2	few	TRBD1	CSVRGTGEYGYTF	TGCAGCGTTCGGGGGACAGGAGAGTATGGCTACACCTTC
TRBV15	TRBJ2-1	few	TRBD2	CATSRVPAGAGEQFF	TGTGCCACCAGCAGAGTTCCAGCGGGGGCGGGCGAGCAGTTCTTC
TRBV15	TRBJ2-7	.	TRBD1	CATSTRTGKSYEQYF	TGTGCCACCAGCACCCGGACAGGGAAGTCCTACGAGCAGTACTTC
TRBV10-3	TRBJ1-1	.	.	CAISADRNTEAFF	TGTGCCATCAGTGCGGACAGGAACACTGAAGCTTTCTTT
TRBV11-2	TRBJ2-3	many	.	CASSLGWAGITDTQYF	TGTGCCAGCAGCTTAGGGTGGGCGGGCATCACAGATACGCAGTATTTT
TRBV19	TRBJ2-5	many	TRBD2	CASSILAGAETQYF	TGTGCCAGTAGTATTCTAGCGGGAGCGGAGACCCAGTACTTC
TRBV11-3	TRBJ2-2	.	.	CASSLVSRTGELFF	TGTGCCAGCAGCTTAGTGTCGAGAACCGGGGAGCTGTTTTTT
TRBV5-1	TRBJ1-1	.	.	CASSLALSLNTEAFF	TGCGCCAGCAGCTTGGCCCTATCGCTCAACACTGAAGCTTTCTTT
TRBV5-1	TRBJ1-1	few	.	CASSLGGEVNTEAFF	TGCGCCAGCAGCTTGGGCGGGGAAGTGAACACTGAAGCTTTCTTT
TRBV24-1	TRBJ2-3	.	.	CATSDFIGKDTQYF	TGTGCCACCAGTGATTTTATCGGGAAAGATACGCAGTATTTT
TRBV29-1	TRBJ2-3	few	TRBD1	CSVEGPGGTGARTDTQYF	TGCAGCGTTGAGGGACCTGGGGGGACAGGGGCGCGGACAGATACGCAGTATTTT
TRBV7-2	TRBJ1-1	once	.	CASSLDRLNTEASF	TGTGCCAGCAGCTTAGACAGGCTGAACACTGAAGCTTCCTTT
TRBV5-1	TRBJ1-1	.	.	CASSWSSTGDTEAFF	TGCGCCAGCAGTTGGTCCTCGACTGGGGACACTGAAGCTTTCTTT
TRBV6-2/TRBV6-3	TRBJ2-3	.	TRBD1	CASSRGQEDTQYF	TGTGCCAGCAGTCGTGGACAGGAAGATACGCAGTATTTT
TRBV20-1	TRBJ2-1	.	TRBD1	CSEGGQASSYNEQFF	TGCAGTGAAGGGGGACAGGCAAGCTCCTACAATGAGCAGTTCTTC
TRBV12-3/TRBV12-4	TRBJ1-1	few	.	CASSPSRANTEAFF	TGTGCCAGCAGCCCCAGCAGGGCGAACACTGAAGCTTTCTTT
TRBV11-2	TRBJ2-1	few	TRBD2	CASSRGGVRNEQFF	TGTGCCAGCAGTCGGGGAGGGGTACGAAATGAGCAGTTCTTC